Listed below are T cell receptor beta chains from one sample, sequenced in a study of cytomegalovirus exposure and HLA in healthy donors. Here immunoSEQ multiplex PCR was the method, and the copy in TCRdb shows in-frame clones only, minus some. This table has about 130,000 clones, approximately 94% appearing once. Specimen: PBMCs. These receptors came from a young woman in good health and CMV-seronegative. Both conserved end residues are part of each CDR3. Each record gives: V gene, clone size, D gene, J gene, CDR3 protein, CDR3 DNA. A D gene is named only where the DNA matches it firmly. The size field is filled for only some rows; it gives once, few, many or a size class.

TRBV4-1	.	.	TRBJ1-3	CASSHSPVRGSGNTIYF	TGCGCCAGCAGCCATTCCCCGGTGAGGGGGTCTGGAAACACCATATATTTT
TRBV7-7	.	TRBD1	TRBJ2-7	CASSLRQGTNYEQYF	TGTGCCAGCAGCCTCCGACAGGGGACGAACTACGAGCAGTACTTC
TRBV27	.	.	TRBJ2-1	CASTRLGLYNEQFF	TGTGCCAGCACCAGACTAGGACTTTACAATGAGCAGTTCTTC
TRBV5-6	.	.	TRBJ2-2	CASSLGGRVNTGELFF	TGTGCCAGCAGCCTGGGGGGGCGGGTGAACACCGGGGAGCTGTTTTTT
TRBV7-2	.	.	TRBJ1-2	CASSLASGGSRPYGYTF	TGTGCCAGCAGCTTAGCATCCGGAGGATCTAGGCCCTATGGCTACACCTTC
TRBV28	once	.	TRBJ2-5	CASSPAPQETQYF	TGTGCCAGCAGTCCAGCGCCCCAAGAGACCCAGTACTTC
TRBV4-2	.	.	TRBJ2-1	CASSQDRGEQFF	TGTGCCAGCAGCCAAGATCGAGGTGAGCAGTTCTTC
TRBV28	.	TRBD1	TRBJ2-1	CASSLYVTGNYNEQFF	TGTGCCAGCAGTTTATACGTGACAGGGAACTACAATGAGCAGTTCTTC
TRBV30	.	.	TRBJ1-3	CAWTVSGNTIYF	TGTGCCTGGACCGTCTCTGGAAACACCATATATTTT
TRBV9	.	.	TRBJ2-2	CASSVYTGPSGELFF	TGTGCCAGCAGCGTTTACACAGGTCCCTCCGGGGAGCTGTTTTTT
TRBV6-6	.	.	TRBJ2-7	CASMRGGSAYEQYF	TGTGCCAGCATGAGGGGGGGCTCCGCCTACGAGCAGTACTTC
TRBV11-2	.	.	TRBJ1-3	CASSLVHPGALYF	TGTGCCAGCAGCTTAGTACATCCCGGAGCCTTATATTTT
TRBV28	.	.	TRBJ2-3	CASSLETTDTQYF	TGTGCCAGCAGTTTGGAGACCACAGATACGCAGTATTTT
TRBV30	.	TRBD1	TRBJ1-1	CAWKKRGLSLMNTEAFF	TGTGCCTGGAAAAAAAGGGGGCTGAGTTTGATGAACACTGAAGCTTTCTTT
TRBV9	.	.	TRBJ2-2	CASSVAPWTNTGELFF	TGTGCCAGCAGCGTAGCCCCGTGGACAAACACCGGGGAGCTGTTTTTT
TRBV6-1	.	.	TRBJ2-7	CASSEERLGSYEQYF	TGTGCCAGCAGTGAGGAGAGGCTGGGCTCCTACGAGCAGTACTTC
TRBV28	.	.	TRBJ1-1	CASSFGTLNMNTEAFF	TGTGCCAGCAGTTTCGGGACACTTAACATGAACACTGAAGCTTTCTTT
TRBV7-2	.	TRBD1	TRBJ1-5	CASSPTGNSFGNQPQHF	TGTGCCAGCAGCCCGACAGGGAATTCGTTTGGCAATCAGCCCCAGCATTTT
TRBV19	.	TRBD2	TRBJ2-1	CASSIRSGGGDNEQFF	TGTGCCAGTAGTATTCGGTCCGGGGGGGGAGACAATGAGCAGTTCTTC
TRBV29-1	.	.	TRBJ2-3	CSVDREKTSTDTQYF	TGCAGCGTTGACCGTGAGAAGACTAGCACAGATACGCAGTATTTT
TRBV4-2	.	TRBD2	TRBJ2-1	CASSQQTSPQQFF	TGTGCCAGCAGCCAACAGACTAGCCCCCAGCAGTTCTTC
TRBV27	.	.	TRBJ2-1	CASSHIQGVFEQFF	TGTGCCAGCAGTCACATTCAGGGTGTCTTCGAGCAGTTCTTC
TRBV30	once	.	TRBJ1-4	CAWGPGATNEKLFF	TGTGCCTGGGGCCCGGGGGCAACTAATGAAAAACTGTTTTTT
TRBV5-1	.	TRBD1	TRBJ2-7	CASSKGASGEQYF	TGCGCCAGCAGCAAGGGGGCCTCGGGGGAGCAGTACTTC
TRBV18	.	TRBD1	TRBJ2-4	CASSPGQENNIQYF	TGTGCCAGCTCACCCGGACAGGAAAATAACATTCAGTACTTC
TRBV6-9	.	TRBD1	TRBJ1-1	CASSRPGTGVNTEAFF	TGTGCCAGCAGTCGTCCCGGGACAGGGGTGAACACTGAAGCTTTCTTT
TRBV19	once	.	TRBJ1-3	CATTGYSGNTIYF	TGTGCCACCACAGGATACTCTGGAAACACCATATATTTT
TRBV30	.	.	TRBJ2-1	CAWSVGHSSYNEQFF	TGTGCCTGGAGTGTCGGACACAGCTCCTACAATGAGCAGTTCTTC
TRBV2	.	TRBD1	TRBJ2-7	CASIQGSSYEQYF	TGTGCCAGCATACAGGGGAGCTCCTACGAGCAGTACTTC
TRBV28	.	.	TRBJ2-7	CASSVQGYEQYF	TGTGCCAGCAGCGTACAGGGCTACGAGCAGTACTTC
TRBV4-1	.	.	TRBJ1-5	CASSQVYQGSNQPQHF	TGCGCCAGCAGCCAAGTCTATCAGGGGTCCAATCAGCCCCAGCATTTT
TRBV4-1	.	.	TRBJ1-5	CASSQQAFQNSNQPQHF	TGCGCCAGCAGCCAGCAGGCCTTCCAGAATAGCAATCAGCCCCAGCATTTT
TRBV5-1	once	TRBD2	TRBJ2-5	CASRGPRSGRAPYQETQYF	TGCGCCAGCAGGGGCCCCCGGAGCGGGAGGGCCCCATATCAAGAGACCCAGTACTTC
TRBV9	.	TRBD2	TRBJ2-2	CASSVWGTSSNTGELFF	TGTGCCAGCAGCGTATGGGGGACTAGCAGTAACACCGGGGAGCTGTTTTTT
TRBV27	.	TRBD2	TRBJ2-3	CASSSPKISGGGTDTQYF	TGTGCCAGCAGTTCACCCAAAATTAGCGGGGGAGGCACAGATACGCAGTATTTT
TRBV9	.	TRBD1	TRBJ1-1	CASSALLDRVEAFF	TGTGCCAGCAGCGCGCTCCTAGACAGGGTTGAAGCTTTCTTT
TRBV6-5	few	.	TRBJ1-1	CATVSMNTEAFF	TGTGCCACAGTATCCATGAACACTGAAGCTTTCTTT
TRBV5-1	once	TRBD2	TRBJ2-5	CASSLAALAGGGETQYF	TGCGCCAGCAGCTTGGCCGCACTAGCGGGGGGGGGAGAGACCCAGTACTTC
TRBV4-1	.	TRBD2	TRBJ2-1	CASSQEVRGALFEQFF	TGCGCCAGCAGCCAAGAGGTGCGGGGGGCCCTTTTTGAGCAGTTCTTC
TRBV27	.	.	TRBJ2-3	CASKIRGDTQYF	TGTGCCAGCAAAATAAGGGGAGATACGCAGTATTTT
TRBV19	.	.	TRBJ2-4	CASSIQGSPTSAKNIQYF	TGTGCCAGTAGTATCCAGGGGTCCCCCACCTCAGCCAAAAACATTCAGTACTTC
TRBV7-9	.	.	TRBJ1-2	CASSEGTAYGYTF	TGTGCCAGCAGCGAAGGGACTGCCTATGGCTACACCTTC
TRBV5-1	.	TRBD1	TRBJ1-1	CASSLAPGGLNTEAFF	TGCGCCAGCAGCTTGGCTCCAGGGGGCCTGAACACTGAAGCTTTCTTT
TRBV28	.	.	TRBJ1-5	CASTVGGLDQPQHF	TGTGCCAGTACCGTGGGGGGTCTCGATCAGCCCCAGCATTTT
TRBV28	.	TRBD1	TRBJ1-6	CASSLRTGGNSPLHF	TGTGCCAGCAGTTTAAGGACAGGGGGAAATTCACCCCTCCACTTT
TRBV13	.	.	TRBJ1-2	CASSSAPGVLGGYTF	TGTGCCAGCAGCTCAGCCCCGGGGGTCCTGGGAGGCTACACCTTC
TRBV5-1	.	TRBD2	TRBJ2-3	CASSSLPSGDTQYF	TGCGCCAGCAGCAGTCTTCCTAGCGGAGATACGCAGTATTTT
TRBV7-6	.	TRBD2	TRBJ2-3	CAKGDSGFPDTQYF	TGTGCCAAAGGGGATAGCGGGTTTCCAGATACGCAGTATTTT
TRBV5-1	.	.	TRBJ2-1	CASSLAAGSYNEQFF	TGCGCCAGCAGCTTGGCGGCCGGGTCCTACAATGAGCAGTTCTTC
TRBV6-1	.	.	TRBJ2-1	CASRRQSSYNEQFF	TGTGCCAGCCGGAGACAGAGCTCCTACAATGAGCAGTTCTTC